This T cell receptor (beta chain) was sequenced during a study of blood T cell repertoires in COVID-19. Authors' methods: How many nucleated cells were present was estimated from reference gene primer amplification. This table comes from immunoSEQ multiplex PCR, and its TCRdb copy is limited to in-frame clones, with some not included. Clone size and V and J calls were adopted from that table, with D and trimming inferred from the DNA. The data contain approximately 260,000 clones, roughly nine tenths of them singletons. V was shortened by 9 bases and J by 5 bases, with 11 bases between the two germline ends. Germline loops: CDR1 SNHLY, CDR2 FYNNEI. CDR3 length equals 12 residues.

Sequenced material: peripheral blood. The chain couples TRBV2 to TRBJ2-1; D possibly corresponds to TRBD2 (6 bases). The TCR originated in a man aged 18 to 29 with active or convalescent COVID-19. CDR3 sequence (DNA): TGTGCCAGTAATAGCGGCGACAATGAGCAGTTCTTC. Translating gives CASNSGDNEQFF.